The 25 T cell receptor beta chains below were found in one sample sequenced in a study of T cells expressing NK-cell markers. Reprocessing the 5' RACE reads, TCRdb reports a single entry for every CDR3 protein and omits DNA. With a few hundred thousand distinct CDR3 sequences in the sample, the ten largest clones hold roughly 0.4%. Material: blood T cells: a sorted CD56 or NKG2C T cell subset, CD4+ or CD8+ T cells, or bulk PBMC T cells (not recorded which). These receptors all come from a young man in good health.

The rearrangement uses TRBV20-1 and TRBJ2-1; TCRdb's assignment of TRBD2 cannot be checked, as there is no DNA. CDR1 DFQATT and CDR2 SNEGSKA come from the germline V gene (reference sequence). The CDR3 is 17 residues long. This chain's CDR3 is CSARDRRLAGWRDEQFF.

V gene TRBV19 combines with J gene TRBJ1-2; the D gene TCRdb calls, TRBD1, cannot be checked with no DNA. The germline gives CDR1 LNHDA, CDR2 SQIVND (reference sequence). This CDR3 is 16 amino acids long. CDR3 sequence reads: CASRTGPGRTNYGYTF. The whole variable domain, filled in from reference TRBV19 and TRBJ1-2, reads DGGITQSPKYLFRKEGQNVTLSCEQNLNHDAMYWYRQDPGQGLRLIYYSQIVNDFQKGDIAEGYSVSREKKESFPLTVTSAQKNPTAFYLCASRTGPGRTNYGYTFGSGTRLTVV.

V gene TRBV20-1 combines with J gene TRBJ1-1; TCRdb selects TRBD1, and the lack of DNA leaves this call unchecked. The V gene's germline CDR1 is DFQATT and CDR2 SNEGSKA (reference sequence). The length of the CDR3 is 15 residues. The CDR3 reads CSARAGKGMNTEAFF.

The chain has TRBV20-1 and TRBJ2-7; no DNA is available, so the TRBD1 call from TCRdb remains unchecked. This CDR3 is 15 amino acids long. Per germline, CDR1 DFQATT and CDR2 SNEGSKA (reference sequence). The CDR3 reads CSARDGTGGINEQYF.

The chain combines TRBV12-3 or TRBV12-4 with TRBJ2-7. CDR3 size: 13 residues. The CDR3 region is CASSLAASYEQYF.

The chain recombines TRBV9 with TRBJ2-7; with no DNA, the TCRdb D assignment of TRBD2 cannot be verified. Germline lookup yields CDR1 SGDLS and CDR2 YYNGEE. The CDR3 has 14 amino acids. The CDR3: CASSVGTIGYEQYF.

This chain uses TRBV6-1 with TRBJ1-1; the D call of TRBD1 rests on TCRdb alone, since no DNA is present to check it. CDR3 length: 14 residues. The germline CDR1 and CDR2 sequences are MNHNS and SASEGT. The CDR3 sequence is CASSPTGPGGEAFF.

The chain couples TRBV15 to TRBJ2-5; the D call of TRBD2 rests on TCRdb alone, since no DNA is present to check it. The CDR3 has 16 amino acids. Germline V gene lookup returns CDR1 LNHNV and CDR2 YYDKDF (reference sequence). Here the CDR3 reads CATSSQQAGAGETQYF.

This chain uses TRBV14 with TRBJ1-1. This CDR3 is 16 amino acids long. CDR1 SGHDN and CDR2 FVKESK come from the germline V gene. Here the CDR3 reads CASSQHSGGRATEAFF.

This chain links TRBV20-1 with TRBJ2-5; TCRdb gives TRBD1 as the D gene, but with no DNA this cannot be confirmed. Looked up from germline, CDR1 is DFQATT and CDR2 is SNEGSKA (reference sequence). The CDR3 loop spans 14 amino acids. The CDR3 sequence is CSARFLQGRETQYF.

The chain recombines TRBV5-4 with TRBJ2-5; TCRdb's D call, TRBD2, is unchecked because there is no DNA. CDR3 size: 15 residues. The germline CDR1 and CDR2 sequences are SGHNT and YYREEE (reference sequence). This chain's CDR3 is CASSLRLAGEETQYF.

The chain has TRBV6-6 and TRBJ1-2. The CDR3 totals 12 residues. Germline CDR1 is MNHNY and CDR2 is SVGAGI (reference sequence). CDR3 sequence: CASRDGNYGYTF.

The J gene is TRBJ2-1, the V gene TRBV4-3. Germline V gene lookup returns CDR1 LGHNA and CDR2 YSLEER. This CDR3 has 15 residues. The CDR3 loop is CASSQDKSPLREQFF.

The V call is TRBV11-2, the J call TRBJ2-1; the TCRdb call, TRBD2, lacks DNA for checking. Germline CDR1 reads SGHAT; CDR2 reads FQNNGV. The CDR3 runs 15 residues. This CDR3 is CASVPFSDSYNEQFF. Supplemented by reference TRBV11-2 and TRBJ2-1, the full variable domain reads EAGVAQSPRYKIIEKRQSVAFWCNPISGHATLYWYQQILGQGPKLLIQFQNNGVVDDSQLPKDRFSAERLKGVDSTLKIQPAKLEDSAVYLCASVPFSDSYNEQFFGPGTRLTVL.

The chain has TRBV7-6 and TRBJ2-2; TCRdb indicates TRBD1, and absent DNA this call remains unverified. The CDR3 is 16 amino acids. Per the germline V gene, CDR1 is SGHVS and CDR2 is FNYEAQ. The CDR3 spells CASSRVDRTNTGELFF.

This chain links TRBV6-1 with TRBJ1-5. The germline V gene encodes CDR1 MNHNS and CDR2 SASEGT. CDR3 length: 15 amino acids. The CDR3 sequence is CASRTTYSSNQPQHF.

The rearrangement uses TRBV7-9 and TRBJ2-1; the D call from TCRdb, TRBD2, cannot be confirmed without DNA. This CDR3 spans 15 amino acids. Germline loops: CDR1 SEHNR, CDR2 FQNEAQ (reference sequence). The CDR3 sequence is CASSPLVPSYNEQFF.

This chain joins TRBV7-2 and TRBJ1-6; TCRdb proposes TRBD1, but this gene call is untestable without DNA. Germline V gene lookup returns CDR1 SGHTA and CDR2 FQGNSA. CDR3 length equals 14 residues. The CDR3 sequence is CASKRDGYNSPLHF. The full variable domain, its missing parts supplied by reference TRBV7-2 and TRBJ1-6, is GAGVSQSPSNKVTEKGKDVELRCDPISGHTALYWYRQSLGQGLEFLIYFQGNSAPDKSGLPSDRFSAERTGGSVSTLTIQRTQQEDSAVYLCASKRDGYNSPLHFGNGTRLTVT.

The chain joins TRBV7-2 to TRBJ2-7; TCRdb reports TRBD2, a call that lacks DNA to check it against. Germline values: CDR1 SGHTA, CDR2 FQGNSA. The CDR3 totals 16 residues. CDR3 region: CASSLGLGGRGTEQYF.

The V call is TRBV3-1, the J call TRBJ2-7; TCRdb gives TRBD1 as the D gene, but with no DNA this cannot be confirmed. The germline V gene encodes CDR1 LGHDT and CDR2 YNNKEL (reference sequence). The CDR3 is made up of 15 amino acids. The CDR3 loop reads CASSQGGTTPYEQYF.

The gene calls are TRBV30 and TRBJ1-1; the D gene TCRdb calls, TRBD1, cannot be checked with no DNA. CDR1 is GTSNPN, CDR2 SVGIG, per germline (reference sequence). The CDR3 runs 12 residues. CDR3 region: CALDRGLSEAFF.

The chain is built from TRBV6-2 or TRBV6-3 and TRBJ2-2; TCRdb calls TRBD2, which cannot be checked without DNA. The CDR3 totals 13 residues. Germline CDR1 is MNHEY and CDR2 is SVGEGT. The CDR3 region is CATITSGAGELFF.

This CDR3 is CASSFPDRNTEAFF. The chain is built from TRBV28 and TRBJ1-1. The CDR3 has 14 residues. Germline V CDR1 and CDR2: MDHEN, SYDVKM.

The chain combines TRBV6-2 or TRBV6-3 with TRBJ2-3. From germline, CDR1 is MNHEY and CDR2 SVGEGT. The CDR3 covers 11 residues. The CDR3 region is CASSDRGTQYF.

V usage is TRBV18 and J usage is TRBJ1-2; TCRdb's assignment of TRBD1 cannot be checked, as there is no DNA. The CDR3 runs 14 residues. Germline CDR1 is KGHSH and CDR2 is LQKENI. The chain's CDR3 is CASSPRTGAYGYTF.